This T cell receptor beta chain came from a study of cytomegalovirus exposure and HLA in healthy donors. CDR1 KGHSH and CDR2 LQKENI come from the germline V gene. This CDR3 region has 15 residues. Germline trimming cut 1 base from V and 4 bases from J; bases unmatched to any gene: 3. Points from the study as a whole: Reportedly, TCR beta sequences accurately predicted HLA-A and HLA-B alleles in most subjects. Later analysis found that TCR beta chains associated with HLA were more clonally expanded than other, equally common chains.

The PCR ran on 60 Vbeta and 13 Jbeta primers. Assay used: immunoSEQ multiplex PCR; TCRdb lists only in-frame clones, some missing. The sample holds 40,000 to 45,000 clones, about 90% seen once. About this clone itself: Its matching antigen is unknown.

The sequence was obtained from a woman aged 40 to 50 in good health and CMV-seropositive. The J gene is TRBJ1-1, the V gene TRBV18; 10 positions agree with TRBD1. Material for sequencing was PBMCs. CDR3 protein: CASSPRQGASTEAFF. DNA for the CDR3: TGTGCCAGCTCACCACGACAGGGGGCGAGCACTGAAGCTTTCTTT. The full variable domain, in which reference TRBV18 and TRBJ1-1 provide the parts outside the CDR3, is NAGVMQNPRHLVRRRGQEARLRCSPMKGHSHVYWYRQLPEEGLKFMVYLQKENIIDESGMPKERFSAEFPKEGPSILRIQQVVRGDSAAYFCASSPRQGASTEAFFGQGTRLTVV.